The rows below give T cell receptor beta chains drawn from one sample of a study of cytomegalovirus exposure and HLA in healthy donors. Repertoires were generated with immunoSEQ multiplex PCR, while TCRdb's copy carries only in-frame clones and drops some. The sample lists around 150,000 clones, around 79% seen once, with around 7% in the top ten. Sequencing was done on a sample of PBMCs. All receptors derive from a male donor in good health and CMV-seropositive. CDR3s include the opening cysteine and the closing phenylalanine or tryptophan. A D gene is named only where the DNA matches it firmly. The listing skips clone size in some rows; elsewhere it reads once, few, many or a size class.

clone_size j_call v_call d_call cdr3_nt cdr3_aa
NA TRBJ1-1 TRBV7-9 NA TGTGCCAGCAGCTTGTCTGCAGGGGTGTTTTCCACTGAAGCTTTCTTT CASSLSAGVFSTEAFF
NA TRBJ2-2 TRBV6-1 NA TGTGCCAGCAGCCCCAATGGGGGCGCGACCGGGGAGCTGTTTTTT CASSPNGGATGELFF
NA TRBJ2-7 TRBV6-1 TRBD1 TGTGCCAGCAGTCCAGGGACAGCCGAGCAGTACTTC CASSPGTAEQYF
NA TRBJ2-7 TRBV4-2 TRBD1 TGTGCCAGCAGCCAAGCGGACAGGGGCGAGCAGTACTTC CASSQADRGEQYF
NA TRBJ2-5 TRBV30 TRBD2 TGTGCCTGGGTAGCGGGAGGCGGAGAGACCCAGTACTTC CAWVAGGGETQYF
once TRBJ2-3 TRBV13 TRBD2 TGTGCCAGCAGCGTCCTAGCGGGGGGCACAGATACGCAGTATTTT CASSVLAGGTDTQYF
NA TRBJ2-3 TRBV12-5 NA TGTGCTAGTGGTTTTTCAGCGGTTACAGATACGCAGTATTTT CASGFSAVTDTQYF
NA TRBJ2-5 TRBV19 NA TGTGCCAGTAGTATGGTGGCTAGAGAGACCCAGTACTTC CASSMVARETQYF
NA TRBJ1-1 TRBV18 NA TGTGCCAGCTCACCAGAGTTGGGCCCTTACAACACTGAAGCTTTCTTT CASSPELGPYNTEAFF
NA TRBJ1-3 TRBV19 NA TGTGCCAGTAGTAGAACCCGACAGATCGGAGACACCATATATTTT CASSRTRQIGDTIYF
NA TRBJ2-2 TRBV19 TRBD2 TGTGCCACCTGGCGGGGGTTCAACACCGGGGAGCTGTTTTTT CATWRGFNTGELFF
once TRBJ1-5 TRBV30 TRBD1 TGTGCCTGGAGTGTATCCGGCAGGGGGAATCAGCCCCAGCATTTT CAWSVSGRGNQPQHF
NA TRBJ2-2 TRBV6-1 NA TGTGCCAGCAGTGAAATAATCGGCACCGGGGAGCTGTTTTTT CASSEIIGTGELFF
few TRBJ1-3 TRBV6-1 NA TGTGCCAGCAGTGCGGACACGTTAACTGGAAACACCATATATTTT CASSADTLTGNTIYF
NA TRBJ1-2 TRBV30 TRBD1 TGTGCCTGGAGTGTTGGGGTCAGGGGGCGTAACTATGGCTACACCTTC CAWSVGVRGRNYGYTF
NA TRBJ2-2 TRBV11-3 NA TGTGCCAGCAGCTTAGGGGGCTTGAACACCGGGGAGCTGTTTTTT CASSLGGLNTGELFF
NA TRBJ2-2 TRBV6-1 NA TGTGCCAGCAGTGAATGGAGGGTAGGAACCGGGGAGCTGTTTTTT CASSEWRVGTGELFF
NA TRBJ2-7 TRBV27 NA TGTGCCAGCAGTTTATCGGTCGGGGAAACCTACGAGCAGTACTTC CASSLSVGETYEQYF
NA TRBJ1-3 TRBV5-6 NA TGTGCCAGCAGCCGCCCCCCCCAGGGGTCTGGGGCCACCATATATTTT CASSRPPQGSGATIYF
NA TRBJ2-5 TRBV9 NA TGTGCCAGCAGCGTAGGGGGGCTAGTCGGCGTAGAGACCCAGTACTTC CASSVGGLVGVETQYF
NA TRBJ1-2 TRBV5-1 NA TGCGCCAGCAGCTCTGAGGGGGGGGACTATGGCTACACCTTC CASSSEGGDYGYTF
NA TRBJ2-7 TRBV19 NA TGTGCCAGTAGTCCCGGACAAGACCCCTACGAGCAGTACTTC CASSPGQDPYEQYF
many TRBJ1-1 TRBV7-3 NA TGTGCCAGCAGCTTTTTTACAAACACTGAAGCTTTCTTT CASSFFTNTEAFF
NA TRBJ2-5 TRBV27 NA TGTGCCAGCAGCTCCGGAGAGACCCAGTACTTC CASSSGETQYF
NA TRBJ2-5 TRBV7-2 TRBD2 TGTGCCAGCAGCTTAGGGAAACTAGCGGGCCTCCAAGAGACCCAGTACTTC CASSLGKLAGLQETQYF
NA TRBJ1-2 TRBV7-2 TRBD1 TGTGCCAGCAGCCCGGGACAGGGGAATGGCTACACCTTC CASSPGQGNGYTF
NA TRBJ2-5 TRBV6-5 TRBD1 TGTGCCAGCAGCGACAGGGTGGAGACCCAGTACTTC CASSDRVETQYF
NA TRBJ2-7 TRBV2 NA TGTGCCAGCAGTGAAGTCCGCAGTGCCTACGAGCAGTACTTC CASSEVRSAYEQYF
NA TRBJ2-7 TRBV7-2 TRBD1 TGTGCCAGCAGCTCGATTGCTGGGACAGGCTACGAGCAGTACTTC CASSSIAGTGYEQYF
few TRBJ2-7 TRBV10-3 TRBD1 TGTGCCATCAGTCCTTCGGACAGGGACTACGAGCAGTACTTC CAISPSDRDYEQYF
NA TRBJ2-1 TRBV18 TRBD1 TGTGCCAGCTCACCACCTGGGGACAGGGGCAGAAATGAGCAGTTCTTC CASSPPGDRGRNEQFF
NA TRBJ2-4 TRBV27 NA TGTGCCAGCAGTTTATTCACAGGAGCAAAGGGGAACATTCAGTACTTC CASSLFTGAKGNIQYF
once TRBJ1-2 TRBV30 TRBD1 TGTGCCTGGAGCGGTACCGGGGACAGGGGTGATTATGGCTACACCTTC CAWSGTGDRGDYGYTF
NA TRBJ2-2 TRBV9 NA TGTGCCAGCAGCCCCCAGGATGGGGAGCTGTTTTTT CASSPQDGELFF
NA TRBJ2-7 TRBV2 NA TGTGCCAGCAGTGAAGTTCCCCTTTGGCCCTACGAGCAGTACTTC CASSEVPLWPYEQYF
NA TRBJ2-7 TRBV5-6 NA TGTGCCAGCAGCTTGGGGGGGGGCCACGAGCAGTACTTC CASSLGGGHEQYF
NA TRBJ1-2 TRBV2 NA TGTGCCAGCAGTGAGAGGGAAAACTATGGCTACACCTTC CASSERENYGYTF
NA TRBJ1-1 TRBV6-5 NA TGTGCCAGCAGTCAGGCTAACACTGAAGCTTTCTTT CASSQANTEAFF
NA TRBJ2-5 TRBV7-2 NA TGTGCCAGCAGCTTAGGGACTTCCCTTGAGACCCAGTACTTC CASSLGTSLETQYF
NA TRBJ2-1 TRBV7-2 TRBD2 TGTGCCAGCAGCACATCCGGGACTAGAGTAAATGAGCAGTTCTTC CASSTSGTRVNEQFF
NA TRBJ1-5 TRBV19 TRBD1 TGTGCCAGTAGTGGGACAGGGGGCCGTTCGGTCCAGCATTTT CASSGTGGRSVQHF